The clone carrying this T cell receptor beta chain has just a few counts. Its target is not known. Per the germline V gene, CDR1 is SGHVS and CDR2 is FQNEAQ. This CDR3 has 17 residues. Trimming took 4 bases from V and 6 from J; bases not matched to a gene: 11. The data belong to a study of T cell repertoires in cytomegalovirus infection. Study-wide results and caveats: Ex vivo, HLA-C-restricted CMV-specific TCR beta clonotypes prevailed over the rest of the response.

TCRdb analysed the reads with MiXCR anew, one entry per CDR3 protein. The sample comprises under 150,000 distinct CDR3 sequences, over 30% of which are singletons, and less than 45% rests with the top ten. The sequencing used CD8+ T cells from cultured PBMCs, collected from culture after CMV antigen stimulation. The clonotype comes from a human donor in good health (CMV status not recorded). Some clones in this sample may be carry-over from other donors' samples. The V gene is TRBV7-8, the J gene TRBJ2-1; 11 nucleotides align to TRBD2. The CDR3 DNA reads TGTGCCAGCAGCTATTCTCTAGCGGGGGGACGACTCAATGAGCAGTTCTTC. The encoded protein is CASSYSLAGGRLNEQFF.